These T cell receptor beta chains were read from a single sample in a study of T-cell reconstitution after alpha-beta-depleted transplantation in children. TCRdb processed the PCR reads anew with MiXCR; each CDR3 protein has one entry. The table records about 270,000 distinct CDR3 sequences, approximately 9.8% of them present only once. Specimen: PBMCs from the stem cell graft donor, collected from the stem cell graft. The origin of the receptors is a human donor who donated a stem cell graft to a child with SCID. CDR3s include the opening cysteine and the closing phenylalanine or tryptophan. The order of the fields is J gene, V gene, CDR3 protein.

j_call: TRBJ1-5
v_call: TRBV7-9
cdr3_aa: CASSLGQGRSNQPQHF

j_call: TRBJ1-5
v_call: TRBV5-6
cdr3_aa: CASSSTYSNQPQHF

j_call: TRBJ2-6
v_call: TRBV11-2
cdr3_aa: CASSLGALFSGANVLTF

j_call: TRBJ1-1
v_call: TRBV19
cdr3_aa: CASSKQKNTEAFF

j_call: TRBJ2-3
v_call: TRBV28
cdr3_aa: CASMRGRDTQYF

j_call: TRBJ2-1
v_call: TRBV7-2
cdr3_aa: CASSQRVGEQFF

j_call: TRBJ2-7
v_call: TRBV2
cdr3_aa: CASSGTGVLSYEQYF

j_call: TRBJ2-3
v_call: TRBV4-1
cdr3_aa: CASSQVEGARARTQYF

j_call: TRBJ2-2
v_call: TRBV12-3/TRBV12-4
cdr3_aa: CASSLPLTSGNTGELFF

j_call: TRBJ1-6
v_call: TRBV12-3/TRBV12-4
cdr3_aa: CASSLGQLNSPLHF

j_call: TRBJ2-3
v_call: TRBV7-9
cdr3_aa: CASSYGSLQTAADTQYF

j_call: TRBJ1-1
v_call: TRBV18
cdr3_aa: CASSPTGRNTEAFF

j_call: TRBJ2-7
v_call: TRBV7-9
cdr3_aa: CASSLEGLLYF

j_call: TRBJ2-7
v_call: TRBV5-1
cdr3_aa: CASSLEAPSGEQYF

j_call: TRBJ2-3
v_call: TRBV27
cdr3_aa: CASSRGRDTQYF

j_call: TRBJ1-5
v_call: TRBV6-5
cdr3_aa: CASSSGTVNQPQHF

j_call: TRBJ2-7
v_call: TRBV3-1
cdr3_aa: CASSWTSGRSSYEQYF

j_call: TRBJ2-3
v_call: TRBV18
cdr3_aa: CASSQRQGTDTQYF

j_call: TRBJ2-3
v_call: TRBV3-1
cdr3_aa: CASSRQGARDTQYF

j_call: TRBJ1-4
v_call: TRBV20-1
cdr3_aa: CSANHRGREKLFF

j_call: TRBJ2-7
v_call: TRBV5-6
cdr3_aa: CATLRRGYGSYEQYF

j_call: TRBJ1-6
v_call: TRBV12-3/TRBV12-4
cdr3_aa: CASSLQGSGSPLHF

j_call: TRBJ2-1
v_call: TRBV3-1
cdr3_aa: CASSQDINSYNEQFF

j_call: TRBJ2-3
v_call: TRBV5-1
cdr3_aa: CASSLLSSSDTQYF

j_call: TRBJ2-1
v_call: TRBV12-3/TRBV12-4
cdr3_aa: CASSFGGFSSGEQFF

j_call: TRBJ2-1
v_call: TRBV7-6
cdr3_aa: CASSQDPDEQFF

j_call: TRBJ2-1
v_call: TRBV27
cdr3_aa: CASSPRTIWGSDDEQFF

j_call: TRBJ2-2
v_call: TRBV5-1
cdr3_aa: CASSSKQGPANTGELFF

j_call: TRBJ2-1
v_call: TRBV5-1
cdr3_aa: CASSLGEWTGGGEQFF

j_call: TRBJ1-2
v_call: TRBV18
cdr3_aa: CASSPLGSGYGYTF

j_call: TRBJ2-7
v_call: TRBV4-2
cdr3_aa: CASSQGLPYEQYF

j_call: TRBJ2-3
v_call: TRBV6-5
cdr3_aa: CASSYGAGTTTDTQYF

j_call: TRBJ2-2
v_call: TRBV12-3/TRBV12-4
cdr3_aa: CASSSLKGQNTGELFF

j_call: TRBJ2-2
v_call: TRBV2
cdr3_aa: CASRKTGVSGELFF

j_call: TRBJ2-5
v_call: TRBV12-3/TRBV12-4
cdr3_aa: CASSSDKDYQETQYF

j_call: TRBJ1-4
v_call: TRBV12-3/TRBV12-4
cdr3_aa: CTSSLSRGVATNEKLFF